What follows are 21 T cell receptor beta chains derived from one specimen sequenced in a study of control samples from healthy donors and cancer patients (dated by TCRdb to about 2020). Library preparation was by the immunoSEQ multiplex PCR assay. The table was pulled from immuneACCESS by TCRdb, which kept in-frame rearrangements only. Such tables lose some clones; where checked, under half of the loss comes from unresolved V genes, and the rest has no known cause. This sample lists 100,000 to 120,000 clones; 70% to 90% were detected once. The ten largest make up about 3.7% of the sample. Input material: PBMCs. The source is a woman aged 55-69 years with lung cancer.

The V and J genes are TRBV18 and TRBJ2-2, with unresolved D. The CDR3 runs to 15 residues. The germline V and J ends were trimmed by 0 bases and 4 bases, with 9 bases remaining between them. From germline, CDR1 is KGHSH and CDR2 LQKENI. The chain's CDR3 is CASSPPLDGTGELFF. DNA for the CDR3: TGTGCCAGCTCACCACCATTGGACGGCACCGGGGAGCTGTTTTTT. Full variable domain (remainder filled in from reference TRBV18 and TRBJ2-2): NAGVMQNPRHLVRRRGQEARLRCSPMKGHSHVYWYRQLPEEGLKFMVYLQKENIIDESGMPKERFSAEFPKEGPSILRIQQVVRGDSAAYFCASSPPLDGTGELFFGEGSRLTVL.

This chain joins TRBV6-2 or TRBV6-3 and TRBJ2-1; 9 bases map to TRBD2. The CDR3 runs 16 residues. CDR1 is MNHEY, CDR2 SVGEGT, per germline. After removal of 5 bases from V and 6 bases from J, the junction contained 11 bases not matched to a gene. The DNA for the CDR3 is TGTGCCAGCAGTGCCGGGGCGGGGGGGATTACCAATGAGCAGTTCTTC. It codes for CASSAGAGGITNEQFF.

This chain links TRBV5-1 with TRBJ2-1, with 8 bases lining up with TRBD2. CDR1 and CDR2 (germline): SGHRS, YFSETQ. The CDR3 runs 16 residues. Trimming at V came to 4 bases and at J to 7 bases, leaving 13 bases not matched to a gene. The CDR3 region has the DNA TGCGCCAGCAGCATCCTCGCCAGCGGGAGAGGGAATGAGCAGTTCTTC. The encoded protein is CASSILASGRGNEQFF.

The gene calls are TRBV29-1 and TRBJ2-1; TRBD2 matches at 8 bases. The V gene's germline CDR1 is SQVTM and CDR2 ANQGSEA. The CDR3 spans 18 residues. Trimming at V came to 6 bases and at J to 0 bases, leaving 16 bases not matched to a gene. CDR3 amino acids: CSVSLADPSLSSYNEQFF. CDR3 nucleotides: TGCAGCGTATCACTAGCGGACCCTTCTCTAAGCTCCTACAATGAGCAGTTCTTC.

With regard to this clone: Distinct nucleotide sequences in the sample also encode this CDR3. V and J are TRBV7-9 and TRBJ2-7, with TRBD1 matching over 7 bases. V was pared by 1 base and J by 5 bases, with 2 bases of the junction left unmatched. The CDR3 covers 13 residues. Germline CDR1 is SEHNR and CDR2 is FQNEAQ (reference sequence). CDR3 region: CASSLGQGNEQYF. The CDR3 coding sequence is TGTGCCAGCAGCTTAGGACAGGGAAACGAGCAGTACTTC.

The chain joins TRBV18 to TRBJ1-2; a weak D match, TRBD1 (6 bases). This CDR3 region has 15 residues. Germline loops: CDR1 KGHSH, CDR2 LQKENI. V was cut by 2 bases and J by 6 bases, with 16 bases left in between. The CDR3 DNA is TGTGCCAGCTCACCAAACGACGTGGGGGGCGATGGCTACACCTTC. Translating it yields CASSPNDVGGDGYTF.

J is TRBJ1-5 and V is TRBV5-1; D ambiguous. The germline V gene has CDR1 SGHRS and CDR2 YFSETQ. The CDR3 is 15 residues long. V gave up 2 bases and J gave up 6 bases, with 15 bases separating them. CDR3 sequence (DNA): TGCGCCAGCAGCTTAGGAGGAGGGAGCCTTCAGCCCCAGCATTTT. It encodes CASSLGGGSLQPQHF.

V usage is TRBV28 and J usage is TRBJ1-1; 8 bases are a match to TRBD1. In germline, CDR1 is MDHEN, CDR2 SYDVKM. J lost 3 bases, V lost 5 bases, and 11 bases had no gene match. This CDR3 spans 16 amino acids. Here the CDR3 reads CASSPPQGARYTEAFF. CDR3 coding DNA: TGTGCCAGCAGTCCCCCGCAGGGGGCGAGATACACTGAAGCTTTCTTT.

This clone has a handful of counts. The chain employs TRBV28 and TRBJ1-6; TRBD1 agrees at 10 bases. CDR3 length: 18 amino acids. Trimming removed 6 bases from V and 3 bases from J; junction bases left unmatched: 11. Per germline, CDR1 MDHEN and CDR2 SYDVKM. The CDR3 reads CASRPRQGARNYNSPLHF. The CDR3 region has the DNA TGTGCCAGCAGACCACGACAGGGGGCGCGGAACTATAATTCACCCCTCCACTTT.

V usage is TRBV6-6 and J usage is TRBJ1-5; D remains ambiguous. There are 15 residues in the CDR3. The V gene's germline CDR1 is MNHNY and CDR2 SVGAGI (reference sequence). The V and J ends lost 0 bases and 0 bases respectively, with 6 bases between them. Written as DNA, the CDR3 is TGTGCCAGCAGTTACTCGAGGTATAGCAATCAGCCCCAGCATTTT. The encoded protein is CASSYSRYSNQPQHF.

The chain has TRBV29-1 and TRBJ1-1, with no clear D. This CDR3 spans 13 amino acids. Deletions cut 1 base from V and 2 bases from J, with 8 bases between. The germline CDR1 and CDR2 sequences are SQVTM and ANQGSEA. The CDR3 nucleotides are TGCAGCGTTGAAGGTACGGAAAACACTGAAGCTTTCTTT. Its protein is CSVEGTENTEAFF.

The chain combines TRBV2 with TRBJ1-1; 8 nucleotides agree with TRBD1. Trimming took 6 bases from V and 10 from J; bases not matched to a gene: 13. Per germline, CDR1 SNHLY and CDR2 FYNNEI. The CDR3 length is 14 residues. The CDR3 is CASRGDRFEKRAFF. The CDR3 nucleotides are TGTGCCAGCAGGGGGGACAGGTTTGAAAAACGAGCTTTCTTT.

As concerns this clone: The junction departs from the called germline gene at one end, perhaps through a read error. V is TRBV3-1 (or the pseudogene TRBV3-2) and J is TRBJ1-1, with 8 bases identical to TRBD1. The CDR3 is made up of 12 amino acids. Germline loops: CDR1 LGHDT, CDR2 YNNKEL (reference sequence). The CDR3 sequence: CASSRPGQAFAF. The CDR3 DNA is TGTGCCAGCAGTCGCCCGGGACAGGCCTTCGCTTTT.

The chain carries TRBV2 and TRBJ2-1; 13 bases agree with TRBD2. Germline CDR1 reads SNHLY; CDR2 reads FYNNEI. V shed 5 bases and J 6 bases; nucleotides not matched to a gene: 1. CDR3 length: 14 amino acids. This chain's CDR3 is CASSRTSGSNEQFF. The CDR3 bases are TGTGCCAGCAGTAGGACTAGCGGGAGCAATGAGCAGTTCTTC. Looking up the rest from reference TRBV2 and TRBJ2-1 gives the full variable domain: EPEVTQTPSHQVTQMGQEVILRCVPISNHLYFYWYRQILGQKVEFLVSFYNNEISEKSEIFDDQFSVERPDGSNFTLKIRSTKLEDSAMYFCASSRTSGSNEQFFGPGTRLTVL.

This chain joins TRBV10-3 and TRBJ2-1; no definite D call. The length of the CDR3 is 14 residues. From germline, CDR1 is ENHRY and CDR2 SYGVKD. V lost 2 bases and J lost 2, with 7 bases in between. The CDR3 loop is CAISEQGPYNEQFF. CDR3 in DNA: TGTGCCATCAGTGAGCAAGGGCCCTACAATGAGCAGTTCTTC.

This rearrangement joins TRBV5-6 to TRBJ1-5; no clear D. The germline CDR1 and CDR2 sequences are SGHDT and YYEEEE. The CDR3 has 13 amino acids. The ends were cut back, 4 bases at V and 5 bases at J, with 10 bases in the middle. The CDR3 spells CASSLSGDQPQHF. CDR3 DNA: TGTGCCAGCAGCCTGAGCGGGGATCAGCCCCAGCATTTT.

The V gene is TRBV5-1, the J gene TRBJ1-1, with unresolved D. V gave up 1 base and J gave up 0 bases, with 10 bases separating them. Germline assignment: CDR1 SGHRS and CDR2 YFSETQ. CDR3 length: 15 amino acids. CDR3 in amino acids: CASSLNPSLNTEAFF. CDR3 nucleotide sequence: TGCGCCAGCAGCTTGAATCCCTCACTGAACACTGAAGCTTTCTTT.

The chain carries TRBV12-5 and TRBJ2-5; TRBD2 aligns across 12 bases. This CDR3 is built from 16 residues. Trimming removed 1 base from V and 5 bases from J; junction bases left unmatched: 5. Germline CDR1 and CDR2: LGHNT and FRNRAP. The chain's CDR3 is CASGLGLAGAWETQYF. The CDR3 DNA reads TGTGCTAGTGGTTTGGGACTAGCGGGGGCCTGGGAGACCCAGTACTTC. The full variable domain, with the rest looked up from reference TRBV12-5 and TRBJ2-5, is DARVTQTPRHKVTEMGQEVTMRCQPILGHNTVFWYRQTMMQGLELLAYFRNRAPLDDSGMPKDRFSAEMPDATLATLKIQPSEPRDSAVYFCASGLGLAGAWETQYFGPGTRLLVL.

V gene TRBV24-1 combines with J gene TRBJ2-5, with 7 bases aligning to TRBD2. The trim removed 5 bases at V and 3 bases at J, leaving 8 bases unmatched. The CDR3 consists of 15 residues. CDR1 KGHDR and CDR2 SFDVKD come from the germline V gene. The CDR3, as DNA: TGTGCCACCAGTGCAGCGGGGAGTTCAAAAGAGACCCAGTACTTC. This gives the protein CATSAAGSSKETQYF.

This clone is a singleton in its sample. This chain uses TRBV29-1 with TRBJ1-2, with D tentatively TRBD1 (5 bases). Trimming took off 4 bases at V and 6 bases at J, with 9 bases between the two ends. The CDR3 is 11 residues long. Germline V lookup: CDR1 SQVTM, CDR2 ANQGSEA. The CDR3 reads CSVAVGDGYTF. CDR3 in DNA: TGCAGCGTTGCTGTGGGGGATGGCTACACCTTC. Combining the CDR3 with reference TRBV29-1 and TRBJ1-2 gives the whole variable domain SAVISQKPSRDICQRGTSLTIQCQVDSQVTMMFWYRQQPGQSLTLIATANQGSEATYESGFVIDKFPISRPNLTFSTLTVSNMSPEDSSIYLCSVAVGDGYTFGSGTRLTVV.

V usage is TRBV5-1 and J usage is TRBJ1-3; a possible D gene is TRBD1 (6 bases). CDR1 and CDR2 from the germline V gene are SGHRS and YFSETQ. There are 16 residues in the CDR3. Trimming shortened V by 2 bases and J by 2 bases, and 14 bases separated the two germline ends. CDR3 in amino acids: CASSLGQTSAGNTIYF. The CDR3, as DNA: TGCGCCAGCAGCTTAGGACAGACCTCTGCTGGAAACACCATATATTTT.